Detailed here is one TCR beta chain. The antigen is unknown. These data are taken from a study of T cell responses to AZD1222 COVID-19 vaccine. Study conclusions and caveats: Dominant at 160-218 and 743-854, vaccine-associated CD4 TCRs also spanned spike. Unmutated variant regions reportedly attract nearly half of all spike-specific TCRs.

Germline V lookup: CDR1 GTSNPN, CDR2 SVGIG (reference sequence). V was clipped by 3 bases and J by 5 bases; unmatched bases: 3. The CDR3 is 15 amino acids. Clones were read by immunoSEQ multiplex PCR, and TCRdb kept only the in-frame ones, dropping some. The sample includes approximately 110,000 clones, roughly 87% seen only once; the top ten take 4% to 6%. The TCR was taken from an adult in good health. The chain uses TRBV30 and TRBJ2-5; TRBD2 aligns across 16 bases. The source was peripheral blood, collected on day 0 of AZD1222 vaccination. Here the CDR3 reads CAWSPGLAGGETQYF. Written as DNA, the CDR3 is TGTGCCTGGAGCCCGGGACTAGCGGGGGGGGAGACCCAGTACTTC.